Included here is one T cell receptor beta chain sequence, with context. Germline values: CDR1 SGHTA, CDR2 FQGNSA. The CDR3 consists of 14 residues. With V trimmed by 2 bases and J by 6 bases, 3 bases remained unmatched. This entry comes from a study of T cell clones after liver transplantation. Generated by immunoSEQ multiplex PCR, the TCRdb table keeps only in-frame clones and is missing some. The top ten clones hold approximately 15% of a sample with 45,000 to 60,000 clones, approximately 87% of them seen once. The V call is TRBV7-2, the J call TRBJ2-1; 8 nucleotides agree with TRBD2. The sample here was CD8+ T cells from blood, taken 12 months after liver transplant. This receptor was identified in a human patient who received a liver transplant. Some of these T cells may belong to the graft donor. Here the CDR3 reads CASSLTGRANEQFF. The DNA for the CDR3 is TGTGCCAGCAGCTTAACCGGGAGGGCCAATGAGCAGTTCTTC. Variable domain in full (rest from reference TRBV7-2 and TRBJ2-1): GAGVSQSPSNKVTEKGKDVELRCDPISGHTALYWYRQSLGQGLEFLIYFQGNSAPDKSGLPSDRFSAERTGGSVSTLTIQRTQQEDSAVYLCASSLTGRANEQFFGPGTRLTVL.